In its sample, the clone carrying this T cell receptor (beta chain) was seen once. The antigen is not known. Profiled with immunoSEQ multiplex PCR; TCRdb holds only in-frame clones, not every one. The data show about 130,000 clones, with about 94% seen just once and roughly 1.2% held by the top ten. The donors were in the approximately 120-subject validation cohort; that cohort was separate from the roughly 680-subject first cohort. The data belong to a study of cytomegalovirus exposure and HLA in healthy donors. Overall study findings and caveats: Reports credit the classifier with highly specific, highly sensitive diagnosis of cytomegalovirus status.

Source material: PBMCs. This receptor was taken from a woman aged 18-29 years in good health and CMV-seronegative.

CDR3 residues: CVATGGLGYTEAFF. CDR3 DNA sequence: TGTGTAGCAACAGGGGGCTTGGGTTACACTGAAGCTTTCTTT. The V gene is TRBV19, the J gene TRBJ1-1; 9 bases are a match to TRBD1. Germline lookup yields CDR1 LNHDA and CDR2 SQIVND (reference sequence). This CDR3 region has 14 residues.